A selection of T cell receptor beta chains follows, all from one sample in a study of blood T cell repertoires in COVID-19. TCRdb's table, derived via immunoSEQ multiplex PCR, lists solely in-frame clones and lacks some. Here the sample spans about 250,000 clones, approximately 85% being singletons. The sequenced material came from PBMCs or T cells enriched from blood (not recorded which). Receptor source: a woman aged 45-65 years with acute COVID-19. Each CDR3 is given without its conserved first and last residue.

v_call	j_call	cdr3_aa
TRBV2	TRBJ1-1	ASRLQSTGNTEAF
TRBV18	TRBJ1-1	ASSPLLTGFGDTEAF
TRBV20-1	TRBJ1-3	SASTGGARNTIY
TRBV6-6	TRBJ2-7	ASRDRPSYEQY
TRBV3-1/TRBV3-2	TRBJ1-1	ASSLQGASTEAF
TRBV9	TRBJ1-3	ASSTTAQGNTIY
TRBV18	TRBJ1-4	ASSPEGDEKLF
TRBV11-2	TRBJ2-1	ASSFPSGGRSYEQF
TRBV30	TRBJ2-3	AWGRRATDTQY
TRBV9	TRBJ1-2	ASSVDEGSGYT
TRBV20-1	TRBJ1-3	SASGDTIY
TRBV12-3/TRBV12-4	TRBJ1-6	ASSSTGNSPLH
TRBV30	TRBJ2-2	AWKFRAGANTGELF
TRBV9	TRBJ1-3	ASSGGGESGNTIY
TRBV21-1	TRBJ1-3	ASSPKTGLNGNTIY
TRBV4-2	TRBJ2-1	ASSQDEGLATNNEQF